These 26 T cell receptor delta chains were all obtained from the same sample, sequenced in a study of γδ T cells in repeated Plasmodium falciparum infection. Flow sorting of PBMC yielded separate Vgamma9/Vdelta2+ and Vdelta2-negative gammadelta T cell populations for bulk repertoire analysis. TCRdb made new clone calls on the multiplex PCR reads using CATT. The top ten clones hold about 10% of a sample with some 100,000 delta-chain clones, roughly 1.4% of them seen once. Sequences were obtained from gamma-delta T cells from blood. The source is a pool of human donors (malaria-infected and uninfected, not separated).

This clone has a handful of counts. This DNA's translation differs at residue 7 from TCRdb's protein, which comes from a much larger clone; a read error is likely, and the protein shown is translated from the DNA. This chain links TRDV2 with TRDJ1; possible D gene TRDD1, 6 bases. No J gene was available from TCRdb, and it was assigned here by a germline match of the DNA. CDR1 and CDR2 (germline): GEAIGNYY, EKD. With 4 bases removed from V and 3 bases from J, the gap between germline ends came to 20 bases. There are 16 residues in the CDR3. The CDR3 region is CACEKLRIKIADKLIF. The CDR3 DNA reads TGTGCCTGTGAAAAACTGAGGATCAAAATAGCCGATAAACTCATCTTT.

In the case of this clone: TCRdb lists the protein of a much larger clone for this DNA, which differs at residue 16, so this is likely a read error; the protein given here is translated from the DNA itself. The chain links TRDV1 to TRDJ1; D perhaps matches TRDD3 (6 bases). The J gene, missing from TCRdb, was assigned here through DNA to germline matching. The germline V gene has CDR1 TSWWSYY and CDR2 QGS. This CDR3 has 21 residues. The germline V and J ends were trimmed by 2 bases and 4 bases, with 32 bases remaining between them. The CDR3 DNA follows: TGTGCTCTTGGGGAATCTTTGACCTACATGGGGGCCCGTTTTCTAATCGATAAACTCATCTTT. It codes for CALGESLTYMGARFLIDKLIF.

This clone is categorized as medium-sized. Other nucleotide sequences from this sample produce the same CDR3. V gene TRDV2 combines with J gene TRDJ1; TRDD3 is a possible D gene (6 bases). The germline gives CDR1 GEAIGNYY, CDR2 EKD. V lost 2 bases, J lost 0 bases, and 9 bases lay in between. The CDR3 has 14 residues. In nucleotides, the CDR3 is TGTGCCTGTGACAACTTGGGGGACACCGATAAACTCATCTTT. As protein: CACDNLGDTDKLIF.

The table lists this clone with a few counts. The protein that TCRdb holds for this DNA derives from a much larger clone and differs from the translated DNA at residue 4, which likely indicates a read error; the protein shown here is translated from the DNA. The chain employs TRDV2 and TRDJ2; D tentatively reads TRDD1 or TRDD2 (5 bases each). The J gene is not listed in TCRdb, so it was assigned here from a DNA match to germline. The CDR3 length is 18 residues. Germline CDR1 and CDR2: GEAIGNYY and EKD. In nucleotides, the CDR3 is TGTGCCTGTGGCACCGTGGGAAATCCTTCTGCTTTGACAGCACAACTCTTCTTT. Translating it yields CACGTVGNPSALTAQLFF.

With respect to this clone: A far larger clone is one nucleotide away, so this likely arose from a read error. The same CDR3 can be traced to other DNA sequences in this sample. The chain carries TRDV1 and TRDJ1; 13 bases agree with TRDD3. Germline V gives CDR1 TSWWSYY, CDR2 QGS. The length of the CDR3 is 21 residues. CDR3 nucleotide sequence: TGTGCCCTTGGGCTTACTCGACGTAATAACTGGGGGATACGGTACACCGATAAACTCATCTTT. Protein sequence: CALGLTRRNNWGIRYTDKLIF.

This clone was counted ten times or more. The chain has TRDV1 and TRDJ1; 7 bases match TRDD3. The CDR3 is 20 amino acids. Germline trimming cut 0 bases from V and 0 bases from J; bases unmatched to any gene: 16. Germline assignment: CDR1 TSWWSYY and CDR2 QGS. DNA for the CDR3: TGTGCTCTTGGGGAACTTCCTATGGTCTGGGGGCCTAAGTACACCGATAAACTCATCTTT. Amino acid sequence: CALGELPMVWGPKYTDKLIF.

As concerns this clone: For this DNA, TCRdb reports the protein of a much larger clone, which diverges at residue 19, most likely from a read error; the protein presented here is translated directly from the DNA. The V gene is TRAV36/DV7; the J gene was not called; the table names TRDD3, a call not compared with the DNA. Germline V gives CDR1 VTNFRS, CDR2 LTSSGIE (reference sequence). This CDR3 has 21 amino acids. The CDR3 spells CAVGPHSYSTRGIHLPDKPIF. The CDR3 nucleotides are TGTGCTGTGGGACCGCATTCCTACTCAACTCGGGGGATACATCTCCCCGATAAACCCATCTTT.

About this clone itself: The protein TCRdb lists belongs to a much larger clone and differs from this DNA's translation at residue 14, which points to a read error; the protein shown is made from the DNA. The V gene was identified as TRDV1, while no J gene was called; the D call of TRDD3 is as the table states it, not checked on the DNA. CDR1 is TSWWSYY, CDR2 QGS, per germline. The CDR3 covers 16 residues. The CDR3 DNA follows: TGTGCTCTTGGGGAACTGCTGATTTCCCAAGCGGGGAAACCCATCTTT. This codes for CALGELLISQAGKPIF.

In this sample, this clone turned up a few times. The V gene is TRDV1; the J gene was not called; the D call TRDD3 from the table was never checked on the DNA. CDR3 length: 18 amino acids. Germline V gene data show CDR1 as TSWWSYY and CDR2 as QGS. CDR3 in amino acids: CALGEREVWGIQPDKLIF. In DNA, the CDR3 is TGTGCTCTTGGGGAACGTGAGGTCTGGGGGATACAACCCGATAAGCTCATCTTT.

On this clone itself: This DNA's translation and the protein TCRdb lists, from a much larger clone, do not match at residue 7, likely due to a read error; the protein shown is translated from the DNA. V is TRDV1 and J is TRDJ1; TRDD3 matches at 8 bases. V shed 2 bases and J 1 base; nucleotides not matched to a gene: 27. Germline loops: CDR1 TSWWSYY, CDR2 QGS. The CDR3 is 23 amino acids. CDR3 nucleotides: TGTGCTCTTGGGGAAAAAGCGGCCCTTCCGAACTACTGGGGGCAAAGGTCCACCGATAAACTCATCTTT. Residues: CALGEKAALPNYWGQRSTDKLIF.

This clone appeared many times. The genes are TRDV1 and TRDJ1; TRDD2 agrees at 7 bases. The J gene is not listed in TCRdb, so it was assigned here from a DNA match to germline. The V segment lost 3 bases and the J segment 2 bases; nucleotides outside the gene matches: 12. The CDR3 is made up of 17 amino acids. CDR1 is TSWWSYY and CDR2 is QGS in the germline V gene. The DNA of the CDR3 is TGTGCTCTTGGGGACGGTTCCTACCGTAGTCTGACCGATAAACTCATCTTT. This gives the protein CALGDGSYRSLTDKLIF.

The CDR3 here is CALGDLNCPSRSLRGYASVITDKLIF. In DNA, the CDR3 is TGTGCTCTTGGGGACCTCAATTGCCCAAGCCGCTCCCTAAGGGGATACGCGTCTGTAATCACCGATAAACTCATCTTT. This chain joins TRDV1 and TRDJ1, with 9 bases fitting TRDD3. No J gene is reported in TCRdb; it was inferred here by comparing the DNA with germline. The CDR3 consists of 26 residues. V was clipped by 3 bases and J by 1 base; unmatched bases: 36. The germline CDR1 and CDR2 sequences are TSWWSYY and QGS.

Concerning this clone: TCRdb records a much larger clone's protein for this DNA, with a difference at residue 12 that likely arises from a read error; the protein given is the translation of the DNA. The chain couples TRDV1 to TRDJ1, with TRDD2 identical over 9 bases. TCRdb is silent on the J gene; assignment here came from matching the DNA to germline. The CDR3 spans 22 residues. The germline V gene has CDR1 TSWWSYY and CDR2 QGS. With 0 bases clipped from V and 4 bases from J, the junction kept 24 bases outside the gene matches. CDR3 bases: TGTGCTCTTGGGGAACTGGGGAGGCCTTCCTACGAGACTGGGAGCCCTGGCGATAAACTCATCTTT. Translated: CALGELGRPSYETGSPGDKLIF.

This clone was observed a few times. A far larger clone is only one base removed, so a read error is likely. This same CDR3 is encoded by further DNA sequences in the sample. The J segment was not called; the V segment is TRDV1; the DNA was not compared with TRDD3, the D call given in the table. This CDR3 spans 19 amino acids. Germline V gene sequence: CDR1 TSWWSYY, CDR2 QGS. CDR3 amino acids: CALGEGPTPRDTGTDKLIF. Here the CDR3 DNA reads TGTGCTCTTGGGGAAGGGCCTACCCCGAGGGATACGGGAACCGATAAACTCATCTTC.

Of note for this clone: The TCRdb protein comes from a much larger clone and disagrees with this DNA's translation at residue 11, likely due to a read error; the protein given here is derived from the DNA. V is TRDV1 and J is TRDJ1; TRDD3 aligns across 9 bases. TCRdb leaves out the J gene; it was filled in here by matching the DNA to germline. Germline V gene lookup returns CDR1 TSWWSYY and CDR2 QGS. J gave up 0 bases and V 2 bases, and 28 bases lay outside the gene matches. CDR3 length: 24 amino acids. The CDR3 reads CALGEGLVRPPWGIIPLYTDKLIF. The CDR3 region has the DNA TGTGCTCTTGGGGAAGGACTCGTCCGCCCCCCCTGGGGGATTATACCCCTGTACACCGATAAACTCATCTTT.

The table lists this clone with many counts. The chain has TRDV1 and TRDJ1, with D maybe TRDD3 (5 bases). Germline CDR1 is TSWWSYY and CDR2 is QGS. Trimming stripped 2 bases from V and 0 bases from J, with 22 bases between. CDR3 length: 19 amino acids. CDR3 residues: CALGEKNLPRDLHTDKLIF. The CDR3, as DNA: TGTGCTCTTGGGGAAAAAAATCTCCCTAGGGATTTACACACCGATAAACTCATCTTT.

Points on this clone: The protein TCRdb gives is from a much larger clone and does not agree with this DNA's translation at residue 16, likely a read error; the protein shown here comes from the DNA. J is TRDJ1 and V is TRDV1; D is perhaps TRDD2 or TRDD3 (8 bases each). From germline, CDR1 is TSWWSYY and CDR2 QGS. Trimming took 0 bases from V and 0 from J, leaving 32 bases between them. The CDR3 is 23 amino acids. Here the CDR3 reads CALGELEGFLRSYWGLHTDKLIF. Here the CDR3 DNA reads TGTGCTCTTGGGGAACTAGAAGGCTTCCTACGTTCATACTGGGGGTTACACACCGATAAACTCATCTTT.

This clone was picked up a small number of times. A far larger clone lies a single base away; this is likely a read error. The chain couples TRDV1 to TRDJ1, with a possible D match to TRDD3 (8 bases). In the absence of a J gene in TCRdb, the DNA was matched to germline to assign it here. The germline CDR1 and CDR2 sequences are TSWWSYY and QGS. The CDR3 has 22 amino acids. The CDR3 DNA reads TGTGCTCTTGGAGAACTAGGGTTCCTACGGACTTCAACCTGGGGGAACACCGATAAACTCATCTTT. This gives the protein CALGELGFLRTSTWGNTDKLIF.

This clone turned up a few times. A far bigger clonotype differs at one base, so this is likely a read error. At the DNA level, this CDR3 is encoded by other sequences in the same sample as well. The V and J genes are TRDV2 and TRDJ1; TRDD3 matches at 8 bases. The J gene, missing from TCRdb, was assigned here through DNA to germline matching. This CDR3 comprises 21 residues. The J segment lost 1 base and the V segment lost 0 bases, leaving 21 bases of the junction unmatched. The germline gives CDR1 GEAIGNYY, CDR2 EKD. CDR3 in amino acids: CACDTVPGAGGGTGSTDKLIF. DNA for the CDR3: TGTGCCTGTGACACCGTTCCTGGTGCTGGGGGAGGAACGGGTAGCACCGATAAACTCATCTTT.

This clone turned up a few times. A read error likely explains why the TCRdb protein, taken from a much larger clone, differs from this DNA's translation at residue 11; the protein shown is translated from the DNA. This chain connects TRDV1 to TRDJ1; TRDD3 might be the D (7 bases). No J gene is reported in TCRdb; it was inferred here by comparing the DNA with germline. V gave up 3 bases and J gave up 0 bases, with 32 bases separating them. CDR1 is TSWWSYY and CDR2 is QGS in the germline V gene. CDR3 size: 22 residues. CDR3 residues: CALGEPLHLPPSTGVHTDKLIF. CDR3 sequence (DNA): TGTGCTCTTGGGGAGCCTCTTCATCTTCCTCCTAGTACTGGGGTGCACACCGATAAACTCATCTTT.

Concerning this clone itself: TCRdb's protein for this DNA is that of a much larger clone and differs from the translation at residue 12, likely a read error; the protein shown is the DNA translation. The gene calls are TRDV1 and TRDJ1; 9 nucleotides match TRDD3. Germline CDR1 and CDR2: TSWWSYY and QGS. Trimming cost V 0 bases and J 8 bases; bases outside gene matches: 13. The CDR3 extends over 17 amino acids. CDR3 DNA: TGTGCTCTTGGGGAACTAGTATACACTGGGGGACACCTCAAACTCATCTTT. Residues: CALGELVYTGGHLKLIF.

A word on this clone: TCRdb pairs this DNA with a much larger clone's protein that differs at residue 12, likely a read error; the protein shown was translated from the DNA. V is TRDV1 and J is TRDJ1; 9 nucleotides align to TRDD3. No J gene was available from TCRdb, and it was assigned here by a germline match of the DNA. J was trimmed by 6 bases and V by 2 bases; bases with no gene match: 37. The germline V gene has CDR1 TSWWSYY and CDR2 QGS. This CDR3 contains 25 residues. This chain's CDR3 is CALGETHDSPPRIFGGYRTSNKLIF. As DNA, the CDR3 is TGTGCTCTTGGGGAAACCCATGACTCTCCGCCCCGAATCTTTGGGGGATATAGGACCTCCAATAAACTCATCTTT.

Only a few counts were recorded for this clone. Translating this DNA gives a protein that differs at residue 13 from the TCRdb one, which belongs to a much larger clone; a read error is likely, and the protein shown is this translation. The V gene is TRDV2; the J gene was not called; TRDD3 is taken as the D call from the table, unchecked against the DNA. In germline, CDR1 is GEAIGNYY, CDR2 EKD. The CDR3 covers 15 residues. Here the CDR3 reads CACDTLGDMTAQPFF. CDR3 nucleotides: TGTGCCTGTGACACACTGGGGGATATGACAGCACAACCCTTCTTT.

Remarks on this clone: A read error likely explains why the TCRdb protein, taken from a much larger clone, differs from this DNA's translation at residue 11; the protein shown is translated from the DNA. CDR3 sequence (DNA): TGTGCTCTTGGGGAACGGAAGTACTGGGGGGCTCACACCGATAAACTCATCTTT. Amino acid sequence: CALGERKYWGAHTDKLIF. This chain connects TRDV1 to TRDJ1; TRDD3 aligns across 8 bases. The J gene was missing in TCRdb and was found by matching the end of the DNA to germline. The germline CDR1 and CDR2 sequences are TSWWSYY and QGS. The CDR3 contains 18 residues. V dropped 1 base and J dropped 0; count of bases not matched to a gene: 10.

This clone was seen many times. This DNA's translation and the protein TCRdb lists, from a much larger clone, do not match at residue 7, likely due to a read error; the protein shown is translated from the DNA. The chain links TRDV3 to TRDJ1, with no clear D. This CDR3 contains 16 residues. The germline V gene has CDR1 TVYSNPD and CDR2 GDNSRS (reference sequence). The CDR3 region has the DNA TGTGCATTCACGGGCGGGGCAATGAAGTACACCGATAAACTCATCTTT. As protein: CAFTGGAMKYTDKLIF.

This clone was found a few times. This DNA's translation differs at residue 7 from TCRdb's protein, which comes from a much larger clone; a read error is likely, and the protein shown is translated from the DNA. The V call is TRDV1, the J call TRDJ1; 10 bases match TRDD3. Assignment of the J gene here rests on matching the DNA to germline, because TCRdb gives none. V was pared by 0 bases and J by 8 bases, with 15 bases of the junction left unmatched. The CDR3 is 18 residues long. CDR1 and CDR2 from the germline V gene are TSWWSYY and QGS. CDR3 DNA sequence: TGTGCTCTTGGGGAACTTTCCCCACTCCACTGGGGGATGAGAAAACTCATCTTT. Amino acids: CALGELSPLHWGMRKLIF.